This T cell receptor (beta chain) emerged from a study of blood T cell repertoires in COVID-19. Germline V gene sequence: CDR1 MNHEY, CDR2 SVGEGT. Trimming took 5 bases from V and 7 from J, leaving 14 bases between them. This CDR3 has 14 residues. Libraries were prepared by immunoSEQ multiplex PCR; TCRdb keeps only in-frame clonotypes and omits some of them. The sample holds around 250,000 clones, around 80% seen once. V and J are TRBV6-2 or TRBV6-3 and TRBJ1-4, with no clear D. Sequenced material: peripheral blood. The TCR comes from a woman over 75 with acute or convalescent COVID-19. The CDR3 is CASSTTRMGEKLFF. CDR3 nucleotide sequence: TGTGCCAGCAGTACAACCAGGATGGGTGAAAAACTGTTTTTT.